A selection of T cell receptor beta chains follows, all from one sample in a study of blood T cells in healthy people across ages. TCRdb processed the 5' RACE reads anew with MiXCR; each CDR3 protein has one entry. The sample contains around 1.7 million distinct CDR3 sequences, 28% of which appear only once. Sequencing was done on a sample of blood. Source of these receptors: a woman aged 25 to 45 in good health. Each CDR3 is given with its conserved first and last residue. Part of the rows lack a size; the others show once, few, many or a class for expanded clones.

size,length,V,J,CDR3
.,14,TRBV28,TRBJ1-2,CASSSLGGSHGYTF
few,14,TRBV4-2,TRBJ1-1,CASSLYPGGTEAFF
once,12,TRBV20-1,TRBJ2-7,CSQTGQGYEQYF
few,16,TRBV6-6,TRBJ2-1,CASSRASAGGSVEQFF
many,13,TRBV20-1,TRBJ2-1,CSAKDTSLNEQFF
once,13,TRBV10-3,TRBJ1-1,CAISWGQYTEAFF
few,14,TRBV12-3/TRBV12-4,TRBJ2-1,CASKGTGRLAEQFF
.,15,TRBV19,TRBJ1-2,CASSIQGQGVHGYTF
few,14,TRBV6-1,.,CASSQNWGLYEQYF
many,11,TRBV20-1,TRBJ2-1,CSASGISEQFF
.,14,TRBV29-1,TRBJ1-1,CSALPRAGNTEAFF
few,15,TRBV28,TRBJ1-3,CASSGGLSSGNTIYF
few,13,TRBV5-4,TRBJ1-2,CASSRTTVYGYTF
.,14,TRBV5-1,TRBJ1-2,CASSVTGGSDGYTF
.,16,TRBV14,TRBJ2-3,CASSRQGTSSTDTQYF
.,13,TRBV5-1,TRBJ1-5,CAGSIGSNQPQHF
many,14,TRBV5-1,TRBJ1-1,CASSWDRGNTEAFF
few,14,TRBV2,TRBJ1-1,CASSEVGTGGYAFF
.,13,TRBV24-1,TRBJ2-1,CVTSDQGTAEQFF
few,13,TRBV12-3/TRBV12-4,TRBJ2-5,CASSPPVGGTQYF
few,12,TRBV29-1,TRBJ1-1,CSVATGRTEAFF
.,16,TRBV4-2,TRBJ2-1,CASSQGEGRAGNEQFF
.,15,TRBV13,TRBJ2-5,CTSSPPKSGVETQYF
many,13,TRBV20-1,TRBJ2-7,CSARASGLYEQYF
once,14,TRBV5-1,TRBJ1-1,CASTLGEVNTEAFF
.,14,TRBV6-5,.,CASSYRGGRDEQYF
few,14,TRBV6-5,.,CASSYSWQGHEQYF
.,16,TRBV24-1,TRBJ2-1,CATSDSRDSPYNEQFF
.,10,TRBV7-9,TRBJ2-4,CASSGGQQYF
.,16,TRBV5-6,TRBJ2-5,CASSLAGGRSQETQYF
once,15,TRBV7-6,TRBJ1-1,CASSPVGGERTEAFF
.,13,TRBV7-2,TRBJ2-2,CASSSGQAGELFF
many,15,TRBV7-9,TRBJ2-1,CASSLTADLYNEQFF
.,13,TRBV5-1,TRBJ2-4,CASNFPPTREQYF
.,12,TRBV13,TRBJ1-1,CASRSPNTEAFF
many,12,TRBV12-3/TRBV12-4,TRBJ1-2,CASAQGAYGYTF
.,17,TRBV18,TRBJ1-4,CASSPGQGVPTNEKLFF
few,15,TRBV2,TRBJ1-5,CASSTGPYSRQPQHF
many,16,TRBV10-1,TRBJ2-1,CASSDYGPSSYNEQFF
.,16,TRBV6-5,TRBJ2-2,CASSYSSSAGGGELFF
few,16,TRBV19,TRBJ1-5,CASSIVRHQRNQPQHF
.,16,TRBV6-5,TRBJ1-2,CASSYIESREGGGYTF
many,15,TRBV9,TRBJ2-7,CASSVDGSGYYEQYF
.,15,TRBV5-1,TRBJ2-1,CASSLNPQGYNEQFF
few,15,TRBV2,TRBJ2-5,CASSYSGAQGETQYF
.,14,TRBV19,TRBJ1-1,CASSLGTGERKAFF
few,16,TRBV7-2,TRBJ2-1,CASSFRRTNTVGEQFF
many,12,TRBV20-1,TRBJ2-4,CSARESGNIQYF
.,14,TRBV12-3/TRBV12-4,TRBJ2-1,CATLGLAGDGEQFF
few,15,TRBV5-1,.,CASSLGVAGGDEQYF
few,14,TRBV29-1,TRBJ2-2,CSGGTGGNTGELFF
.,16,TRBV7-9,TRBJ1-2,CASSQTDRGLNYGYTF
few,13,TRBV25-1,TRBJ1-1,CASKLHSNTEAFF